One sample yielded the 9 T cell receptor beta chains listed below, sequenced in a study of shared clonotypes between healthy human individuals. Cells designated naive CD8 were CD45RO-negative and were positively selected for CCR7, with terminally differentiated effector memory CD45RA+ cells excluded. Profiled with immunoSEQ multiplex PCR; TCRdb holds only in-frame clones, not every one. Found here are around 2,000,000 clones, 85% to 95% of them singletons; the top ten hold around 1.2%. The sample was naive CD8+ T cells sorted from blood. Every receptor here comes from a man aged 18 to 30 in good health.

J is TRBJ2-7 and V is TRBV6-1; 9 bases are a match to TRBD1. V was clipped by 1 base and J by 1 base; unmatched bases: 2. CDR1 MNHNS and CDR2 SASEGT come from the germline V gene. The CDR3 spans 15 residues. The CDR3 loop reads CASSEGTGVSYEQYF. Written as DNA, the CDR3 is TGTGCCAGCAGTGAAGGGACAGGGGTATCCTACGAGCAGTACTTC.

CDR3 DNA sequence: TGCGCCAGCAGCCAAGATGTGGGACTAGCGGGAGGGCCTGGGTCCTACAATGAGCAGTTCTTC. Protein: CASSQDVGLAGGPGSYNEQFF. The chain uses TRBV4-3 and TRBJ2-1; TRBD2 matches at 16 bases. The germline CDR1 and CDR2 sequences are LGHNA and YSLEER. Trimming cost V 0 bases and J 1 base; bases outside gene matches: 9. The length of the CDR3 is 21 residues.

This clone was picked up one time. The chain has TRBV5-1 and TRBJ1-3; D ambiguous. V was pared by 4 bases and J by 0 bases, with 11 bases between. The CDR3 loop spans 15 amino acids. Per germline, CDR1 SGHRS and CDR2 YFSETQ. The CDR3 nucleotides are TGCGCCAGCAGCGCTGGGTCCTCCTCTGGAAACACCATATATTTT. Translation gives CASSAGSSSGNTIYF.

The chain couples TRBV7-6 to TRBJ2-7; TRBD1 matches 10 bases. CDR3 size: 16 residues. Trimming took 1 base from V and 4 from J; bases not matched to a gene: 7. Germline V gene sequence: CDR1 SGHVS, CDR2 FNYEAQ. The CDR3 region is CASSLGRQGAGYEQYF. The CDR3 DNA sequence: TGTGCCAGCAGCTTAGGGCGACAGGGGGCGGGGTACGAGCAGTACTTC.

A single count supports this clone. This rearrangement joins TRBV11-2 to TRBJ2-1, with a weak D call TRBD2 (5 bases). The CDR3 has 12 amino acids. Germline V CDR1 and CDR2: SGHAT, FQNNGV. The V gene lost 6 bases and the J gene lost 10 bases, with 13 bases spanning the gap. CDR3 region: CASSPDWWEQFF. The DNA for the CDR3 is TGTGCCAGCAGTCCGGACTGGTGGGAGCAGTTCTTC. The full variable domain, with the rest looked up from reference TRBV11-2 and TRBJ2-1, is EAGVAQSPRYKIIEKRQSVAFWCNPISGHATLYWYQQILGQGPKLLIQFQNNGVVDDSQLPKDRFSAERLKGVDSTLKIQPAKLEDSAVYLCASSPDWWEQFFGPGTRLTVL.

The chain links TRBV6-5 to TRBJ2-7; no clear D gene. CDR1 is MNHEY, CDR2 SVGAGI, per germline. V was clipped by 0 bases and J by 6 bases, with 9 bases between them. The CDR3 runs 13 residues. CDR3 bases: TGTGCCAGCAGTTACTCAAGCGTGTCCGAGCAGTACTTC. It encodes CASSYSSVSEQYF.

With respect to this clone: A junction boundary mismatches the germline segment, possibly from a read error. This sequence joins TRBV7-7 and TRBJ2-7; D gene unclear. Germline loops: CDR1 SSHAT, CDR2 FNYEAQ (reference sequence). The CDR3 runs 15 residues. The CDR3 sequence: CASSLESGGSYEQYF. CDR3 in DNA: TGTGCTAGCAGCTTAGAATCGGGCGGATCCTACGAGCAGTACTTC.

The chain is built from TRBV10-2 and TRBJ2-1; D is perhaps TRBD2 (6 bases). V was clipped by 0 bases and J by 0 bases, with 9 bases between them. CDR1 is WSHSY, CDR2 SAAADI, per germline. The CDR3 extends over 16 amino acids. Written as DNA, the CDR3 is TGCGCCAGCAGTGAGTCTATCGGGAGCTCCTACAATGAGCAGTTCTTC. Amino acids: CASSESIGSSYNEQFF.

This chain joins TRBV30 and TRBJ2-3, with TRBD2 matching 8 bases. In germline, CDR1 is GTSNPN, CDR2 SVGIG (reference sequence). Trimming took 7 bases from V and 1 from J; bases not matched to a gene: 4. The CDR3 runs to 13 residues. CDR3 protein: CAYPLAGTDTQYF. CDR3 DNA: TGTGCCTACCCACTAGCGGGCACAGATACGCAGTATTTT. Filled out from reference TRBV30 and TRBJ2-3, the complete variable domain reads SQTIHQWPATLVQPVGSPLSLECTVEGTSNPNLYWYRQAAGRGLQLLFYSVGIGQISSEVPQNLSASRPQDRQFILSSKKLLLSDSGFYLCAYPLAGTDTQYFGPGTRLTVL.